A selection of T cell receptor beta chains follows, all from one sample in a study of T cells in Graves' hyperthyroidism and ophthalmopathy. One entry per CDR3 protein results from TCRdb running MiXCR on the multiplex PCR reads. The table shows 650,000 to 850,000 distinct CDR3 sequences, with approximately 19% occurring only once. The material sequenced was blood. The receptors shown here come from a woman aged 50 to 60 with Graves' hyperthyroidism that later progressed to Graves' ophthalmopathy. The CDR3 runs from the conserved cysteine through the conserved F or W. A D gene is named only where the DNA matches it firmly. The size of a clone is reported for some rows only, either as once, few or many, or as a class for expanded clones.

TRBJ1-2 | - | TRBV4-1 | - | TGCGCCAGCAGCCAAGAAATCCATGGGGATGGCTACACCTTC | CASSQEIHGDGYTF
TRBJ2-2 | - | TRBV4-1 | TRBD1 | TGCGCCAGCAGCCAAGTTAGGGACAGGGGGCTTCACGAGAACACCGGGGAGCTGTTTTTT | CASSQVRDRGLHENTGELFF
TRBJ1-5 | - | TRBV10-2 | - | TGCGCCAGCAGTGAGGTCAACAATCAGCCCCAGCATTTT | CASSEVNNQPQHF
TRBJ1-2 | many | TRBV3-1 | - | TGTGCCAGCCAAGGGACGGCCGATGGCTACACCTTC | CASQGTADGYTF
TRBJ2-1 | many | TRBV11-2 | - | TGTGCCAGCAGCTTAGAAGGGGACATATCCTACAATGAGCAGTTCTTC | CASSLEGDISYNEQFF
TRBJ1-2 | few | TRBV10-3 | - | TGTGCCATCAGTGGACAGGTCGGCTACACCTTC | CAISGQVGYTF
TRBJ2-1 | - | TRBV7-2 | TRBD2 | TGTGCCAGCAGCCTAACATGGTCTAGCGGGCTCAATGAGCAGTTCTTC | CASSLTWSSGLNEQFF
TRBJ2-7 | - | TRBV4-2 | TRBD1 | TGTGCCAACAGCCAAGAGGGTGGCAGGGGGCTGAACGAGCAGTACTTC | CANSQEGGRGLNEQYF
TRBJ1-4 | - | TRBV5-1 | - | TGCGCCAGCACCGTCGACAGGCTCAATGAAAAACTGTTTTTT | CASTVDRLNEKLFF
TRBJ1-1 | many | TRBV5-5 | TRBD1 | TGTGCCAGCAGAGCCGGGACAGTGAACACTGAAGCTTTCTTT | CASRAGTVNTEAFF
TRBJ2-5 | many | TRBV12-3/TRBV12-4 | - | TGTGCCAGCGCTGAGGTGGAGGAGACCCAGTACTTC | CASAEVEETQYF
TRBJ1-6 | few | TRBV7-2 | - | TGTGCCAGCAGCTTGGGCGTTGGGTTCGGTTCCCATTCACCCCTCCACTTT | CASSLGVGFGSHSPLHF
TRBJ2-1 | few | TRBV6-2/TRBV6-3 | TRBD2 | TGTGCCAGCAGTTACTGGACTAGCGGGAATAACAATGAGCAGTTCTTC | CASSYWTSGNNNEQFF
TRBJ1-2 | few | TRBV29-1 | TRBD1 | TGCAGCGTCCCGACAGGGGGCTATGGCTACACCTTC | CSVPTGGYGYTF
TRBJ1-4 | few | TRBV19 | - | TGTGCCAGTAGTAAACAAAACAGGCCAACTAATGAAAAACTGTTTTTT | CASSKQNRPTNEKLFF
TRBJ2-1 | many | TRBV2 | TRBD1 | TGTGCCAGTCGACAGGGGATTAGGAATGAGCAGTTCTTC | CASRQGIRNEQFF
TRBJ2-3 | few | TRBV11-2 | TRBD1 | TGTGCCAGCAGCAAATTTGGACAGGTGGTTGGAGCAGATACGCAGTATTTT | CASSKFGQVVGADTQYF
TRBJ1-1 | many | TRBV2 | TRBD1 | TGTGCCAGCAGTACCCCACAAACCGGGACAGGGCTTGACACTGAAGCTTTCTTT | CASSTPQTGTGLDTEAFF
TRBJ2-7 | many | TRBV20-1 | TRBD1 | TGCAGTGCAGCCGGGACAGGGGTTACCTACGAGCAGTACTTC | CSAAGTGVTYEQYF
TRBJ1-1 | few | TRBV20-1 | - | TGCAGTGCGGAGAGGGGTGGGGGAACTGAAGCTTTCTTT | CSAERGGGTEAFF
TRBJ2-3 | many | TRBV27 | TRBD1 | TGCGCCAGCAGCTCGGGACAGAGCACAGATACGCAGTATTTT | CASSSGQSTDTQYF
TRBJ2-4 | few | TRBV7-6 | - | TGTGCCAGCAGCTTAGCGATCGGAAACATTCAGTACTTC | CASSLAIGNIQYF